The 8 T cell receptor beta chains below were found in one sample sequenced in a study of cytomegalovirus exposure and HLA in healthy donors. The PCR employed 60 Vbeta primers together with 13 Jbeta primers. Method: immunoSEQ multiplex PCR; TCRdb's copy keeps in-frame clones and lacks some. The sample has approximately 69,000 clones; 60% to 75% are singletons. The sequencing input was PBMCs. All receptors derive from a man in his forties in good health and CMV-seropositive.

The chain is built from TRBV4-1 and TRBJ2-3; 8 bases are a match to TRBD1. Germline V gives CDR1 MGHRA, CDR2 YSYEKL. The CDR3 sequence is 16 residues long. With V trimmed by 0 bases and J by 1 base, 3 bases remained unmatched. For the CDR3, the DNA is TGCGCCAGCAGCCAAGATCCGGGACAGGGCACAGATACGCAGTATTTT. Encoded protein: CASSQDPGQGTDTQYF.

This clone was observed a single time. The genes are TRBV7-8 and TRBJ2-7; D not resolved. Looked up from germline, CDR1 is SGHVS and CDR2 is FQNEAQ. The CDR3 runs 15 residues. Trimming pared 1 base from V and 5 bases from J, leaving 15 bases between. The CDR3, as DNA: TGTGCCAGCAGCTTAGAGGCACATCCCGAGGACGAGCAGTACTTC. It encodes CASSLEAHPEDEQYF.

V is TRBV4-1 and J is TRBJ1-3; D gene unclear. Trimming shortened V by 2 bases and J by 0 bases, and 8 bases separated the two germline ends. From germline, CDR1 is MGHRA and CDR2 YSYEKL. This CDR3 spans 15 amino acids. CDR3 in amino acids: CASSQFGGSGNTIYF. The CDR3 DNA reads as TGCGCCAGCAGCCAATTCGGAGGCTCTGGAAACACCATATATTTT.

The chain links TRBV7-9 to TRBJ2-7; D perhaps matches TRBD2 (6 bases). The CDR3 spans 12 residues. CDR1 is SEHNR, CDR2 FQNEAQ, per germline (reference sequence). Trimming took off 2 bases at V and 7 bases at J, with 9 bases between the two ends. CDR3 residues: CASSLNGGEQYF. CDR3 bases: TGTGCCAGCAGCTTAAACGGAGGGGAGCAGTACTTC.

The rearrangement uses TRBV5-1 and TRBJ2-3; possibly TRBD2 for D (6 bases). The CDR3 totals 17 residues. V was shortened by 4 bases and J by 2 bases, with 20 bases between the two germline ends. The germline gives CDR1 SGHRS, CDR2 YFSETQ. For the CDR3, the DNA is TGCGCCAGCAGCCCGGCTCAGGAGCGGGCCTACACAGATACGCAGTATTTT. It yields the protein CASSPAQERAYTDTQYF.

This clone was seen more than once but under ten times. The gene calls are TRBV4-3 and TRBJ1-3; tentatively, D is TRBD1 (6 bases). Between the trimmed V and J ends, which lost 0 bases and 1 base, there was a span of 10 bases. The CDR3 loop spans 16 amino acids. Germline lookup yields CDR1 LGHNA and CDR2 YSLEER. DNA of the CDR3: TGCGCCAGCAGCCAAGATAACAGGGATTCTGGAAACACCATATATTTT. Protein: CASSQDNRDSGNTIYF.

The V call is TRBV7-9, the J call TRBJ2-7; D gene ambiguous. This CDR3 region has 13 residues. Trimming cost V 1 base and J 4 bases, with 8 bases left between them. Germline loops: CDR1 SEHNR, CDR2 FQNEAQ (reference sequence). CDR3 sequence reads: CASSLGQNYEQYF. CDR3 coding DNA: TGTGCCAGCAGCTTAGGGCAGAATTACGAGCAGTACTTC.

This sequence joins TRBV18 and TRBJ2-6; TRBD2 agrees at 7 bases. The CDR3 totals 17 residues. The germline V gene has CDR1 KGHSH and CDR2 LQKENI. With V trimmed by 3 bases and J by 2 bases, 7 bases remained unmatched. CDR3 coding DNA: TGTGCCAGCTCACCTGTAAGCGGGGTTCCTGGGGCCAACGTCCTGACTTTC. Protein sequence: CASSPVSGVPGANVLTF.